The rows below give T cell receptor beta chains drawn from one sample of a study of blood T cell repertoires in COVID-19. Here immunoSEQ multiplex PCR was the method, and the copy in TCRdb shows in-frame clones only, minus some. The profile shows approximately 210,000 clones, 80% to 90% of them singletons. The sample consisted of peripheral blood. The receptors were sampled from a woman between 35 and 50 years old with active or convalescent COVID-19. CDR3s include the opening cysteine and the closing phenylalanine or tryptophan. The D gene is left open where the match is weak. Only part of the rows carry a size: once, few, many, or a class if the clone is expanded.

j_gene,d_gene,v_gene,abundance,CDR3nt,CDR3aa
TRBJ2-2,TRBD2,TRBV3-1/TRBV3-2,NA,TGTGCCAGCAGCCCTCAGGGAGGGGACACCGGGGAGCTGTTTTTT,CASSPQGGDTGELFF
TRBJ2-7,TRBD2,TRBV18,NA,TGTGCCAGCTCACCACGGGCTAGCGGGGGGGCCAAAGCGCGAGAGCAGTACTTC,CASSPRASGGAKAREQYF
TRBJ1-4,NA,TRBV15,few,TGTGCCACCAGCAGAGATTTTAAAGAAAAACTGTTTTTT,CATSRDFKEKLFF
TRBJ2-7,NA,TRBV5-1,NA,TGCGCCAGCAGCTTGTCCGGAGCATTATCCTACGAGCAGTACTTC,CASSLSGALSYEQYF
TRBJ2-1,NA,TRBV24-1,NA,TGTGCCACCAGTGATTCCTTACGGAGCTCCTACAATGAGCAGTTCTTC,CATSDSLRSSYNEQFF
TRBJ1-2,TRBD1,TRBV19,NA,TGTGCCAGTAGCGCCTGGACAGGGATGAGCTATGGCTACACCTTC,CASSAWTGMSYGYTF
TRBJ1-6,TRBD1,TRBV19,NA,TGTGCCAGTGAGGGGACAGGGGTGTCACCCCTCCACTTT,CASEGTGVSPLHF
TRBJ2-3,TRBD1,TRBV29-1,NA,TGCAGCGCACGGACAGGGTCTAGCACAGATACGCAGTATTTT,CSARTGSSTDTQYF
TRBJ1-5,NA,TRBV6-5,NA,TGTGCCCGTCGGACAGATAGCAATCAGCCCCAGCATTTT,CARRTDSNQPQHF
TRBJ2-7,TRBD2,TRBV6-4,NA,TGTGCCAGCAGCGGGACTAGCGGGGGGCTATCCTACGAGCAGTACTTC,CASSGTSGGLSYEQYF
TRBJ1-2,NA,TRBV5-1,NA,TGCGCCAGCAGCTTGCTCGCTACAGGGAACTATGGCTACACCTTC,CASSLLATGNYGYTF
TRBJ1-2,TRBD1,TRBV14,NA,TGTGCCAGCAAATCCTCGACAGGGGCGCGCTATGGCTACACCTTC,CASKSSTGARYGYTF
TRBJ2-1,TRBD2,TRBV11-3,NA,TGTGCCAGCAGGTCGGGACTAGCGGGGCCAGAGGGTGAGCAGTTCTTC,CASRSGLAGPEGEQFF
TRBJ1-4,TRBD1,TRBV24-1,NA,TGTGCCACCAGTGACCCGACAGGGATGAATGAAAAACTGTTTTTT,CATSDPTGMNEKLFF
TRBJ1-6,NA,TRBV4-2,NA,TGTGCCAGCAGCCAAGATCGGGTGGGGGGGGCTGATTCACCCCTCCACTTT,CASSQDRVGGADSPLHF
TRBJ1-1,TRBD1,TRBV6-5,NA,TGTGCCAGCAGTTACTTGGACAGGGGGAAAGGCACTGAAGCTTTCTTT,CASSYLDRGKGTEAFF
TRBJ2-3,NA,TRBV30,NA,TGTGCCTGGAGCGGGGGTTTCACAGATACGCAGTATTTT,CAWSGGFTDTQYF